This TCR beta chain is drawn from a study of identical twins. Each CDR3 protein is one row after TCRdb ran MiXCR on the 5' RACE reads. This sample yields about 700,000 distinct CDR3 sequences, of which more than 6.5% are seen a single time; 0.75% to 1% belongs to the top ten. Germline V gene lookup returns CDR1 LGHDT and CDR2 YNNKEL (reference sequence). The CDR3 loop spans 15 amino acids. Details on this clonotype: Germline and junction disagree at one end, which may indicate a read error.

This sample also appeared in a second study, on yellow fever vaccine responses in identical twins.

This chain uses TRBV3-1 with TRBJ2-3; D is possibly TRBD1 or TRBD2 (5 bases each). Material for sequencing was PBMCs. The TCR originated in a woman younger than 30 in good health. CDR3 bases: TGTGCCAGCTGCCAAGAGGGGCGGCCCACAGATACGCAGTATTTT. Translated: CASCQEGRPTDTQYF.